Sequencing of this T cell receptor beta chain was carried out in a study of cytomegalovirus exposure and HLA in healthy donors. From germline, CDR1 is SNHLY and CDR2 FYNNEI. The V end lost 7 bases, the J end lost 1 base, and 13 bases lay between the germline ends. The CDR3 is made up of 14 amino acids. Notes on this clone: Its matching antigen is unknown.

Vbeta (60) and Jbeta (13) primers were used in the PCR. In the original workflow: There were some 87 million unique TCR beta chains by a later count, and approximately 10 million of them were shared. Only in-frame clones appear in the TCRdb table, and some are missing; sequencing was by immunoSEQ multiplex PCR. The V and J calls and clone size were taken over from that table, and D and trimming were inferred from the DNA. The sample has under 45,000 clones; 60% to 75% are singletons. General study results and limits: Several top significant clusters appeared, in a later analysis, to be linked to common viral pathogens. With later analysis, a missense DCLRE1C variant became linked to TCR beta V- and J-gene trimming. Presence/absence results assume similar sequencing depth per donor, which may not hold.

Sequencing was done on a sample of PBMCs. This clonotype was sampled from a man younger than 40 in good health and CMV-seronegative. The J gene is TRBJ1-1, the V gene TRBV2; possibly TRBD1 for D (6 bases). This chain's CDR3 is CASTQGTPNTEAFF. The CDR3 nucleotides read TGTGCCAGCACCCAAGGGACACCGAACACTGAAGCTTTCTTT. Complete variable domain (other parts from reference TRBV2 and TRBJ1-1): EPEVTQTPSHQVTQMGQEVILRCVPISNHLYFYWYRQILGQKVEFLVSFYNNEISEKSEIFDDQFSVERPDGSNFTLKIRSTKLEDSAMYFCASTQGTPNTEAFFGQGTRLTVV.